These T cell receptor beta chains were read from a single sample in a study of T cell changes during pregnancy in multiple sclerosis. This table comes from immunoSEQ multiplex PCR, and its TCRdb copy is limited to in-frame clones, with some not included. The sample contains some 100,000 clones, around nine tenths of which appear only once. Source: peripheral blood, taken in the second trimester of pregnancy. The receptors were gathered from a female donor with multiple sclerosis, enrolled in a pregnancy study. The conserved cysteine and the conserved F or W are not part of the CDR3 here.

>TRBV27
ASSILSGRAGNEQF
>TRBV2
ASIPGLAFETQY
>TRBV28
ASSLGGLTYEQY
>TRBV19
ASSRTGRREKLF
>TRBV27
ASSKPGAGELF
>TRBV6-5
ASSNTGGSYNEQF
>TRBV2
ASTPGFASTDTQY
>TRBV9
ASSILSGRGRNEQF
>TRBV11-2
ASRSNFGHTDTQY
>TRBV4-1
ASSLRTSGRGEQF
>TRBV2
ASSTNEPGLADNEQF
>TRBV27
ASRPLGQSSYEQY
>TRBV30
AWSDAGQGNTGELF
>TRBV19
ASSGTGLWPQH
>TRBV29-1
SVEARQGRTEAF
>TRBV5-4
ASSLGPLAVNEQF
>TRBV9
ASSVARGRSNEQF
>TRBV6-1
ASRATGPNTGELF
>TRBV10-3
AITQGLFSPLH
>TRBV7-2
ASSGLYADLSGANVLT
>TRBV21-1
ASPFTGELF
>TRBV9
ASSVDRGRRTGELF
>TRBV11-2
ASSLVRGRAPYEQY
>TRBV9
ASSVAGAGVDTQY
>TRBV27
ASRHLAGEYNEQF
>TRBV9
ASSRTDSGNTIY
>TRBV19
ASSPDDRGLQPQH
>TRBV5-1
ASSFGTPGGYGYT
>TRBV29-1
SFWWGGNTEAF
>TRBV28
ASTSPADSYNEQF
>TRBV5-4
ASSPTGQKTDTQY
>TRBV21-1
ASSSRDREYSNQPQH
>TRBV7-3
ASSFSGDYNEQF
>TRBV7-3
ASSLTPAGLQF
>TRBV29-1
SAATGEPYEQY